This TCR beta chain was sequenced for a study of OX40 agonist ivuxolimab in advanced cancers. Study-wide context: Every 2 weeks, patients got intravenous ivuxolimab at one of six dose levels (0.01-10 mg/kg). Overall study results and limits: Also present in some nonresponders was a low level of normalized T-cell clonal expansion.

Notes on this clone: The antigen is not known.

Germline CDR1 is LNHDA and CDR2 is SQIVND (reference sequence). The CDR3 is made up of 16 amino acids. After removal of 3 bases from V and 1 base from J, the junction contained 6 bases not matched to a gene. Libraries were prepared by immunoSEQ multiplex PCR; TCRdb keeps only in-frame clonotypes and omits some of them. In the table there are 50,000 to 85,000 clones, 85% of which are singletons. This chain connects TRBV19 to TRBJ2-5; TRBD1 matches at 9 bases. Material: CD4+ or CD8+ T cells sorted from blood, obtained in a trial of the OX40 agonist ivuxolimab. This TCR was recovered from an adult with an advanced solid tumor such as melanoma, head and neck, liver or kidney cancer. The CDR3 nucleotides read TGTGCCAGTAGTATGCTAGGGGGACAGGGCCAAGAGACCCAGTACTTC. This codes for CASSMLGGQGQETQYF.